These T cell receptor beta chains were read from a single sample in a study of T cell repertoires in cytomegalovirus infection. TCRdb used MiXCR to reprocess the reads, holding one entry per CDR3 protein. The sample includes more than 45,000 distinct CDR3 sequences, 25% to 40% of them seen just once. The antigens these receptors bind are not known. Source material: PBMCs, sequenced either directly or after in vitro stimulation (not recorded which). The receptors were gathered from a human donor in good health (CMV status not recorded). Some clones in this sample may be carry-over from other donors' samples. Each CDR3 is given with its conserved first and last residue. Each record gives: V gene, clone size, D gene, J gene, CDR3 protein, CDR3 DNA. The D gene is left open where the match is weak. Where a row states a size, it is once, few, many or the class of an expanded clone; other rows omit it.

v_gene: TRBV7-4
abundance: once
d_gene: TRBD1
j_gene: TRBJ1-6
CDR3aa: CASSLNTGGTSPLHF
CDR3nt: TGTGCCAGCAGCCTAAACACAGGGGGCACTTCACCCCTCCACTTT

v_gene: TRBV23-1
abundance: NA
d_gene: NA
j_gene: TRBJ2-7
CDR3aa: CASSQSLDSYEQYF
CDR3nt: TGCGCCAGCAGTCAATCCCTTGACTCCTACGAGCAGTACTTC

v_gene: TRBV28
abundance: NA
d_gene: NA
j_gene: TRBJ2-1
CDR3aa: CASTGPRTVDEQFF
CDR3nt: TGTGCCAGCACGGGCCCTCGGACAGTAGATGAGCAGTTCTTC

v_gene: TRBV7-2
abundance: few
d_gene: NA
j_gene: TRBJ2-4
CDR3aa: CASSLRGAGTFTKNIQYF
CDR3nt: TGTGCCAGCAGCTTAAGGGGGGCCGGGACGTTTACCAAAAACATTCAGTACTTC

v_gene: TRBV12-3/TRBV12-4
abundance: NA
d_gene: NA
j_gene: TRBJ1-2
CDR3aa: CASSSGVAYGYTF
CDR3nt: TGTGCCAGCAGTTCGGGGGTAGCCTATGGCTACACCTTC

v_gene: TRBV7-6
abundance: few
d_gene: NA
j_gene: TRBJ2-2
CDR3aa: CASSLAAVRPTGELFF
CDR3nt: TGTGCCAGCAGCTTAGCTGCAGTCAGGCCGACCGGGGAGCTGTTTTTT

v_gene: TRBV7-2
abundance: NA
d_gene: NA
j_gene: TRBJ2-7
CDR3aa: CASSLGLSSYEQYF
CDR3nt: TGTGCCAGCAGCTTAGGACTGAGCTCCTACGAGCAGTACTTC

v_gene: TRBV6-1
abundance: many
d_gene: NA
j_gene: TRBJ2-7
CDR3aa: CASSGKGGRYEQYF
CDR3nt: TGTGCCAGCAGTGGGAAGGGGGGAAGGTACGAGCAGTACTTC

v_gene: TRBV4-3
abundance: NA
d_gene: NA
j_gene: TRBJ1-1
CDR3aa: CASSPNIPTGNTEAFF
CDR3nt: TGCGCCAGCAGCCCCAACATCCCGACGGGGAACACTGAAGCTTTCTTT

v_gene: TRBV7-2
abundance: NA
d_gene: TRBD2
j_gene: TRBJ2-7
CDR3aa: CASSSSSGSYEQYF
CDR3nt: TGTGCCAGCAGCTCGTCTAGCGGTTCCTACGAGCAGTACTTC

v_gene: TRBV7-6
abundance: few
d_gene: NA
j_gene: TRBJ1-2
CDR3aa: CASSLALGRPHYGYTF
CDR3nt: TGTGCCAGCAGCTTAGCGCTCGGGAGGCCTCACTATGGCTACACCTTC

v_gene: TRBV29-1
abundance: NA
d_gene: NA
j_gene: TRBJ2-7
CDR3aa: CSVEESSYEQYF
CDR3nt: TGCAGCGTTGAAGAGAGCTCCTACGAGCAGTACTTC

v_gene: TRBV10-3
abundance: NA
d_gene: TRBD2
j_gene: TRBJ2-1
CDR3aa: CAISDSGVSYNEQFF
CDR3nt: TGTGCCATCAGTGATAGCGGGGTCTCCTACAATGAGCAGTTCTTC

v_gene: TRBV9
abundance: few
d_gene: TRBD1
j_gene: TRBJ2-6
CDR3aa: CASSAGTDRSGANVLTF
CDR3nt: TGTGCCAGCAGCGCGGGGACAGATCGGTCTGGGGCCAACGTCCTGACTTTC

v_gene: TRBV4-2
abundance: few
d_gene: TRBD2
j_gene: TRBJ2-1
CDR3aa: CASSQEGLADPYNEQFF
CDR3nt: TGTGCCAGCAGCCAAGAAGGACTAGCGGACCCCTACAATGAGCAGTTCTTC